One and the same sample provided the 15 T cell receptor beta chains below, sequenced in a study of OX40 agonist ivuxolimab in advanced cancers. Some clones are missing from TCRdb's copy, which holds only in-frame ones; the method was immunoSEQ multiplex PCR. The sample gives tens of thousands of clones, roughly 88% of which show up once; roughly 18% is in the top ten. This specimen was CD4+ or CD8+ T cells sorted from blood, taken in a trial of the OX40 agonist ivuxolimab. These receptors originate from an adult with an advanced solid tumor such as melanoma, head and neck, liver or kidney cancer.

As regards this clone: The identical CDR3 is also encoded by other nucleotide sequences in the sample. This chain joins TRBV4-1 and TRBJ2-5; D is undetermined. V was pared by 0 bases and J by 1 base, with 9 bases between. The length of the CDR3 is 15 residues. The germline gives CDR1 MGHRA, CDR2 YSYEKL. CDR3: CASSQEGRAQETQYF. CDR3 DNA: TGCGCCAGCAGCCAAGAAGGAAGGGCCCAAGAGACCCAGTACTTC.

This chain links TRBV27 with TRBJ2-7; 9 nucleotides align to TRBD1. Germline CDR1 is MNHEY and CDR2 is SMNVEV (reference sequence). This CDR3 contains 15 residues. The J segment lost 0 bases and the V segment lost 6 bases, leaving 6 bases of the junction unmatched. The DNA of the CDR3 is TGTGCCAGCAGCCTTGGGACAGGGAACTCCTACGAGCAGTACTTC. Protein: CASSLGTGNSYEQYF.

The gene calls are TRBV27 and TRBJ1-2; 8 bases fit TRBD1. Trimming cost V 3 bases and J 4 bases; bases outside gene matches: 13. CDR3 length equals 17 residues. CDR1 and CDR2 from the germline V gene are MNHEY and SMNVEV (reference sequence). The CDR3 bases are TGTGCCAGCAGTTTGGGAAGTGAAGGACAGGGAGTCTATGGCTACACCTTC. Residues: CASSLGSEGQGVYGYTF.

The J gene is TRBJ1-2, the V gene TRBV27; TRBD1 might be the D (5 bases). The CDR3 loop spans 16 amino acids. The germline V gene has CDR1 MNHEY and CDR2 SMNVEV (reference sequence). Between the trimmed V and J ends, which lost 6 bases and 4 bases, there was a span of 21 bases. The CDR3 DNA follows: TGTGCCAGCAGCGTAACGTTAGGGGCCGCAGTCTATGGCTACACCTTC. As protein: CASSVTLGAAVYGYTF.

The CDR3 is CASRPTSQETQYF. The DNA of the CDR3 is TGTGCCAGCAGGCCTACTTCACAAGAGACCCAGTACTTC. The rearrangement uses TRBV6-6 and TRBJ2-5; D ambiguous. Germline assignment: CDR1 MNHNY and CDR2 SVGAGI (reference sequence). Trimming left V 6 bases short and J 2 bases short, with 10 bases between. This CDR3 is built from 13 residues.

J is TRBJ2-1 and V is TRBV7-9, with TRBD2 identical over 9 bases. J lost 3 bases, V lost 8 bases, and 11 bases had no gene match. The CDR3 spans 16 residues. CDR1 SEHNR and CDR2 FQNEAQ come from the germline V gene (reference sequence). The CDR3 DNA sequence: TGTGCCAGCCGAAAAACTCGCGGGGGGGACTACAATGAGCAGTTCTTC. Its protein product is CASRKTRGGDYNEQFF.

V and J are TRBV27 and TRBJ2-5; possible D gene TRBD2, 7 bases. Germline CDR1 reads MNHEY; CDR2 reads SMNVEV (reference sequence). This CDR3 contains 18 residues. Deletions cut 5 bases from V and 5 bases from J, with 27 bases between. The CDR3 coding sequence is TGTGCCAGCAGTCCCCCCCCTAGATCCGGCGGGGGCGGGGAGACCCAGTACTTC. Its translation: CASSPPPRSGGGGETQYF.

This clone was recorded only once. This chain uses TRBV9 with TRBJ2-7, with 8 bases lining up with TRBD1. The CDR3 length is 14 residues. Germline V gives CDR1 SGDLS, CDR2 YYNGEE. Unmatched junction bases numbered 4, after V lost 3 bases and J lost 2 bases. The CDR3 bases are TGTGCCAGCAGCGCCGACAGGGGCCCCTACGAGCAGTACTTC. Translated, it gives CASSADRGPYEQYF.

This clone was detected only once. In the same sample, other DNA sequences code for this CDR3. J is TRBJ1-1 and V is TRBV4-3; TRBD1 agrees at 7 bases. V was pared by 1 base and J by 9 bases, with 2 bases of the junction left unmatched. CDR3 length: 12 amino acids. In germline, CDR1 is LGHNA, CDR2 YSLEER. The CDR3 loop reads CASSQGQGQAFF. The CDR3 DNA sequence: TGCGCCAGCAGCCAAGGACAGGGCCAAGCTTTCTTT.

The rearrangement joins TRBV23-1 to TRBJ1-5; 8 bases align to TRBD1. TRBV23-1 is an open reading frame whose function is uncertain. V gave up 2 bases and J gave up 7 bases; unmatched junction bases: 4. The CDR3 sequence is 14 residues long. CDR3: CASSQPTGEQPQHF. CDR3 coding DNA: TGCGCCAGCAGTCAACCGACAGGGGAACAGCCCCAGCATTTT.

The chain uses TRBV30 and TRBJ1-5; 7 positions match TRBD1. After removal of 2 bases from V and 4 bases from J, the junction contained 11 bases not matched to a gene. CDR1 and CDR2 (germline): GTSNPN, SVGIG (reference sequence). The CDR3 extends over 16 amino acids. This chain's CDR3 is CAWSPTYGQDNQPQHF. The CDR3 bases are TGTGCCTGGAGTCCAACTTATGGACAGGATAATCAGCCCCAGCATTTT.

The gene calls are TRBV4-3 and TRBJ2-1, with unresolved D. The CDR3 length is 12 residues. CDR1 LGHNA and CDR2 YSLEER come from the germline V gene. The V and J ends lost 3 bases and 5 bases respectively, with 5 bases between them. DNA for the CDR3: TGCGCCAGCAGCCACCGAGACAATGAGCAGTTCTTC. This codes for CASSHRDNEQFF.

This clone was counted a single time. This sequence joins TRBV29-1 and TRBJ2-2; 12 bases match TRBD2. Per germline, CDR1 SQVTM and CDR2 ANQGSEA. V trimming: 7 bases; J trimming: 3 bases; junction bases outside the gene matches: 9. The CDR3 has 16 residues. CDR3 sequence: CSAETSGGADTGELFF. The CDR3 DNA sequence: TGCAGCGCCGAGACTAGCGGGGGCGCGGACACCGGGGAGCTGTTTTTT.

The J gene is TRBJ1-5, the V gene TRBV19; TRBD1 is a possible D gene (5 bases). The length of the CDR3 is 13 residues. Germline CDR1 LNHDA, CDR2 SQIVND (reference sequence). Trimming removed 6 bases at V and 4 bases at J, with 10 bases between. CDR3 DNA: TGTGCCAGTAGCGGGACGGGAAATCAGCCCCAGCATTTT. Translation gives CASSGTGNQPQHF.

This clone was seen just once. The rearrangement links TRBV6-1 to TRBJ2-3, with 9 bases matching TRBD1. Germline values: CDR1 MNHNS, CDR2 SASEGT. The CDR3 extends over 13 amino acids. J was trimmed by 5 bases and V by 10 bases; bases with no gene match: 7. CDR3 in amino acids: CATQTGGIDTQYF. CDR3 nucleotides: TGTGCCACCCAGACAGGGGGGATAGATACGCAGTATTTT.